Below, 18 T cell receptor beta chains from the same sample are listed, as sequenced in a study of shared clonotypes between healthy human individuals. Measured with immunoSEQ multiplex PCR; TCRdb has only the in-frame clones, and not every one. The sample yields under 550,000 clones, about 96% seen once. Sequencing input: naive CD4+ T cells sorted from blood. Subset defined: CD45RA+ positively selected. The receptor source for this set is a woman in her thirties in good health.

This sequence joins TRBV6-5 and TRBJ2-3; the D gene could be TRBD1 or TRBD2 (6 bases each). Germline CDR1 reads MNHEY; CDR2 reads SVGAGI. The ends were cut back, 6 bases at V and 8 bases at J, with 15 bases in the middle. The CDR3 consists of 13 residues. CDR3 DNA sequence: TGTGCCAGCAGCGCTCGGACAGCGGGTACGCAGTATTTT. Translating it yields CASSARTAGTQYF.

For this clone: Within the sample, other DNA sequences also encode this same CDR3. This chain connects TRBV11-2 to TRBJ1-1; D remains unclear. CDR1 is SGHAT, CDR2 FQNNGV, per germline. The CDR3 loop spans 13 amino acids. The V end lost 3 bases, the J end lost 1 base, and 6 bases lay between the germline ends. CDR3 in amino acids: CASSFPGNTEAFF. DNA of the CDR3: TGTGCCAGCAGCTTCCCGGGGAACACTGAAGCTTTCTTT.

V is TRBV5-1 and J is TRBJ2-3, with TRBD2 matching over 10 bases. The CDR3 consists of 17 residues. The V gene end was trimmed by 0 bases and the J gene end by 2 bases; junction bases not matched to a gene: 6. CDR1 and CDR2 (germline): SGHRS, YFSETQ. The CDR3 sequence: CASSLGPLAGNTDTQYF. The CDR3 nucleotides read TGCGCCAGCAGCTTGGGGCCACTAGCGGGAAACACAGATACGCAGTATTTT. Together with reference TRBV5-1 and TRBJ2-3, the CDR3 gives the full variable domain: KAGVTQTPRYLIKTRGQQVTLSCSPISGHRSVSWYQQTPGQGLQFLFEYFSETQRNKGNFPGRFSGRQFSNSRSEMNVSTLELGDSALYLCASSLGPLAGNTDTQYFGPGTRLTVL.

The chain couples TRBV5-1 to TRBJ2-7; maybe TRBD1 (6 bases). Trimming pared 0 bases from V and 2 bases from J, leaving 9 bases between. This CDR3 has 14 residues. Germline CDR1 reads SGHRS; CDR2 reads YFSETQ. The CDR3 region is CASSLARDTYEQYF. For the CDR3, the DNA is TGCGCCAGCAGCTTGGCCCGGGACACCTACGAGCAGTACTTC.

This sequence joins TRBV5-4 and TRBJ2-7, with a possible D match to TRBD2 (6 bases). Germline V gives CDR1 SGHNT, CDR2 YYREEE (reference sequence). The CDR3 sequence is 13 residues long. Trimming pared 4 bases from V and 2 bases from J, leaving 10 bases between. CDR3 in DNA: TGTGCCAGCAGCGTCGGGGGAACCTACGAGCAGTACTTC. It yields the protein CASSVGGTYEQYF.

The J gene is TRBJ2-2, the V gene TRBV9, with 9 bases identical to TRBD2. Germline-derived CDR1 and CDR2 are SGDLS and YYNGEE. The CDR3 consists of 15 residues. V dropped 1 base and J dropped 6; count of bases not matched to a gene: 4. The CDR3 is CASSVLAGNSGELFF. The CDR3 DNA sequence: TGTGCCAGCAGCGTACTAGCGGGAAATTCCGGGGAGCTGTTTTTT.

This chain connects TRBV7-3 to TRBJ2-7; TRBD2 aligns across 12 bases. Germline V gives CDR1 SGHTA, CDR2 FQGTGA. The trim removed 2 bases at V and 4 bases at J, leaving 3 bases unmatched. The CDR3 spans 15 residues. This chain's CDR3 is CASSLATSGSYEQYF. The CDR3 bases are TGTGCCAGCAGCTTAGCGACTAGCGGGAGTTACGAGCAGTACTTC.

This sequence joins TRBV28 and TRBJ2-1; D is perhaps TRBD1 or TRBD2 (5 bases each). Trimming shortened V by 10 bases and J by 6 bases, and 22 bases separated the two germline ends. CDR1 MDHEN and CDR2 SYDVKM come from the germline V gene. This CDR3 region has 15 residues. The CDR3 loop is CATRTNGAAGNEQFF. CDR3 nucleotides: TGTGCCACCCGGACCAATGGGGCCGCGGGCAATGAGCAGTTCTTC.

This rearrangement joins TRBV11-3 to TRBJ2-1; TRBD2 matches 8 bases. Germline assignment: CDR1 SGHNT and CDR2 YENEEA. The CDR3 has 18 amino acids. The V segment lost 5 bases and the J segment 0 bases; nucleotides outside the gene matches: 12. The CDR3 reads CASSPGAGGGSSYNEQFF. The CDR3 DNA is TGTGCCAGCAGCCCGGGGGCGGGAGGAGGGAGCTCCTACAATGAGCAGTTCTTC.

V is TRBV15 and J is TRBJ2-2; tentatively, D is TRBD1 (5 bases). Trimming removed 0 bases from V and 5 bases from J, with 13 bases in between. The length of the CDR3 is 16 residues. Germline loops: CDR1 LNHNV, CDR2 YYDKDF (reference sequence). CDR3 region: CATSRDLPRGTGELFF. The CDR3 nucleotides are TGTGCCACCAGCAGAGATCTCCCTAGGGGAACCGGGGAGCTGTTTTTT.

V is TRBV7-2 and J is TRBJ2-7; either TRBD1 or TRBD2 may fit D (5 bases each). Trimming shortened V by 5 bases and J by 0 bases, and 14 bases separated the two germline ends. This CDR3 contains 15 residues. From germline, CDR1 is SGHTA and CDR2 FQGNSA. CDR3 in amino acids: CASSPTGAISYEQYF. DNA for the CDR3: TGTGCCAGCAGCCCGACCGGGGCCATCTCCTACGAGCAGTACTTC.

The chain combines TRBV5-1 with TRBJ2-3, with TRBD2 matching 12 bases. Germline V gives CDR1 SGHRS, CDR2 YFSETQ. Losses at the gene ends were 3 bases for V and 4 bases for J; bases not matched to a gene: 6. The CDR3 is 16 residues long. The CDR3 region is CASSYTLAGGPDTQYF. DNA for the CDR3: TGCGCCAGCAGCTACACCCTAGCGGGAGGGCCAGATACGCAGTATTTT.

CDR3 nucleotides: TGTGCCAGCAGCGTCCGCCCGAATAGGGAGAATGAGCAGTTCTTC. Amino acids: CASSVRPNRENEQFF. The chain employs TRBV2 and TRBJ2-1; tentatively, D is TRBD2 (5 bases). The CDR3 totals 15 residues. Germline V lookup: CDR1 SNHLY, CDR2 FYNNEI. V dropped 6 bases and J dropped 7 bases, with 19 bases sitting between them. The full variable domain, rest sourced from reference TRBV2 and TRBJ2-1, is EPEVTQTPSHQVTQMGQEVILRCVPISNHLYFYWYRQILGQKVEFLVSFYNNEISEKSEIFDDQFSVERPDGSNFTLKIRSTKLEDSAMYFCASSVRPNRENEQFFGPGTRLTVL.

The chain links TRBV5-1 to TRBJ2-2; D not certain. Germline V CDR1 and CDR2: SGHRS, YFSETQ. This CDR3 contains 16 residues. Trimming pared 0 bases from V and 0 bases from J, leaving 9 bases between. CDR3 nucleotide sequence: TGCGCCAGCAGCTTGGTCTGGCAGGCGAACACCGGGGAGCTGTTTTTT. Protein product: CASSLVWQANTGELFF.

CDR3 residues: CASSLGTVPSYEQYF. The CDR3 DNA sequence: TGTGCCAGCAGCTTGGGCACAGTACCGTCCTACGAGCAGTACTTC. The V gene is TRBV5-4, the J gene TRBJ2-7; D is unclear. CDR3 length: 15 amino acids. From germline, CDR1 is SGHNT and CDR2 YYREEE (reference sequence). V was cut by 0 bases and J by 1 base, with 11 bases left in between.

The chain combines TRBV21-1 with TRBJ1-2. TRBV21-1 is an annotated pseudogene. CDR3 length equals 10 residues. The CDR3 bases are TGTGCCAGGTCGGGGGGTGGCTACACCTTC. This sequence encodes CARSGGGYTF.

The rearrangement links TRBV5-1 to TRBJ1-2; a possible D gene is TRBD1 (6 bases). The length of the CDR3 is 14 residues. The V gene's germline CDR1 is SGHRS and CDR2 YFSETQ. V lost 0 bases and J 8 bases, leaving 14 bases between the germline ends. The CDR3 DNA sequence: TGCGCCAGCAGCTTGGACAGGGCCCTAGGAGGCTACACCTTC. Translated: CASSLDRALGGYTF.

This chain joins TRBV27 and TRBJ2-5; 11 bases are a match to TRBD2. The J call may be wrong; the DNA end is better matched by TRBJ2-7. CDR1 MNHEY and CDR2 SMNVEV come from the germline V gene (reference sequence). CDR3 length: 17 amino acids. The CDR3 loop is CASSPLAGVGERYEQYF. Written as DNA, the CDR3 is TGTGCCAGCAGCCCACTAGCGGGAGTGGGCGAGCGCTACGAGCAGTACTTC.